This TCR beta chain was obtained from a study of technical replicates of blood from several donors. The data were produced by immunoSEQ multiplex PCR, yet TCRdb's version contains in-frame clones alone and is incomplete. This repertoire shows roughly 80,000 clones, around 93% found once; its top ten account for roughly 0.25%. From germline, CDR1 is SGDLS and CDR2 YYNGEE. CDR3 length: 16 residues. V lost 3 bases to trimming and J lost 2 bases; unmatched junction nucleotides: 6. This clone was seen just once. Sequencing was done on a sample of T cells isolated from PBMCs. This clonotype originated in a human donor in good health. The chain joins TRBV9 to TRBJ1-3; 9 nucleotides match TRBD1. The CDR3: CASSARDRVTGNTIYF. Here the CDR3 DNA reads TGTGCCAGCAGCGCCCGGGACAGGGTAACTGGAAACACCATATATTTT.